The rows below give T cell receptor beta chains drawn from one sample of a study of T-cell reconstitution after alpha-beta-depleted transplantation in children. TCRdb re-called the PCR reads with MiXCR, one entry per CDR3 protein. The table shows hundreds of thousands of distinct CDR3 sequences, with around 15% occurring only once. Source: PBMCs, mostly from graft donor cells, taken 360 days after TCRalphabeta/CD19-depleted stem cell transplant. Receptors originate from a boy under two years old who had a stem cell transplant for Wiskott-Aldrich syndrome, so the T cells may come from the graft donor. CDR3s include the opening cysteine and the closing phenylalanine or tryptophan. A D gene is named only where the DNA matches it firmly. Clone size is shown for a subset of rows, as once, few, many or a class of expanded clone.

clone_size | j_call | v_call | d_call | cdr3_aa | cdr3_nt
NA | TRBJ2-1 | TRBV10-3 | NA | CAITPDQAYNQQFF | TGTGCCATCACCCCGGACCAAGCGTACAATCAGCAGTTCTTC
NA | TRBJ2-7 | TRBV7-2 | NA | CASSLFSLGGAEQYF | TGTGCCAGCAGCTTATTCTCATTGGGGGGGGCCGAGCAGTACTTC
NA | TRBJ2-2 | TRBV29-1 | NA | CSAGGLITTGELFF | TGCAGCGCTGGTGGACTAATCACCACCGGGGAGCTGTTTTTT
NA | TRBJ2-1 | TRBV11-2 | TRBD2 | CASSASRTSGEEYNEQFF | TGTGCCAGCAGCGCCTCCCGGACTAGCGGAGAGGAATACAATGAGCAGTTCTTC
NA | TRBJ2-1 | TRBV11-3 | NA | CASSLGFPTYNEQFF | TGTGCCAGCAGCTTAGGATTCCCGACCTACAATGAGCAGTTCTTC
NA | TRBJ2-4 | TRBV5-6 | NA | CASSLPRVSKNIQYF | TGTGCCAGCAGCCTACCCCGGGTTTCAAAAAACATTCAGTACTTC
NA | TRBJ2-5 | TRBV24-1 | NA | CATSDLPRETQYF | TGTGCCACCAGTGACCTACCACGAGAGACCCAGTACTTC
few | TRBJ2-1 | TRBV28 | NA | CACLTSGGDNEQFF | TGTGCGTGCCTGACTTCGGGGGGCGACAATGAGCAGTTCTTC
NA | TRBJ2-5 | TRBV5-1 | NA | CASSLEVLDLGRETQYF | TGCGCCAGCAGCTTGGAGGTGCTGGATTTGGGTCGGGAGACCCAGTACTTC
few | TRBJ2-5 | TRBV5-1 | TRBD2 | CASSSGLEETQYF | TGCGCCAGCAGCTCCGGACTAGAAGAGACCCAGTACTTC
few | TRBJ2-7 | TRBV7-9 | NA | CASSLGGGSGKSYEQYF | TGTGCCAGCAGCCTCGGGGGCGGAAGCGGGAAAAGCTACGAGCAGTACTTC
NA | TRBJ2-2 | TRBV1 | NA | CTSCVLAGDTGELFF | TGCACCAGCTGCGTACTAGCGGGAGACACCGGGGAGCTGTTTTTT
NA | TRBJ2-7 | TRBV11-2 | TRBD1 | CASSLGVGDRSSYEQYF | TGTGCCAGCAGCTTAGGAGTCGGGGACAGGAGCTCCTACGAGCAGTACTTC
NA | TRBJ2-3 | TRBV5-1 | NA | CASSLNGGTVDTQYF | TGCGCCAGCAGCTTGAATGGGGGGACCGTAGATACGCAGTATTTT
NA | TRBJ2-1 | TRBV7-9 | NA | CASSLDLVNHEQFF | TGTGCCAGCAGCTTAGATCTGGTGAACCATGAGCAGTTCTTC
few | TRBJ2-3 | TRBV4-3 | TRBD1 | CASSQELQGTDTQYF | TGCGCCAGCAGCCAAGAACTACAGGGGACAGATACGCAGTATTTT
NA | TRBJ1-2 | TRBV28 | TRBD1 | CASSIAGQDANYGYTF | TGTGCCAGCAGTATCGCCGGACAGGATGCTAACTATGGCTACACCTTC